The 2 T cell receptor beta chains below all came from one sample that was sequenced in a study of Graves' ophthalmopathy and Graves' hyperthyroidism. RNA transcripts were the source from which TCR beta CDR3 regions were amplified. HTBI primers were used in a first-round RT-PCR, which preceded a second-round multiplex PCR. TCRdb recomputed calls from the multiplex PCR reads with MiXCR, one row per CDR3 protein. This sample has roughly 410,000 distinct CDR3 sequences, with 15% found just once. Sequenced material: peripheral blood. The receptor source for this set is a woman under 30 with stable Graves' hyperthyroidism.

This clonotype has at least ten counts. This sequence joins TRBV12-3 or TRBV12-4 and TRBJ2-3; tentatively, D is TRBD1 or TRBD2 (5 bases each). The CDR3 is made up of 12 amino acids. The V gene lost 3 bases and the J gene lost 6 bases, with 7 bases spanning the gap. The CDR3 bases are TGTGCCAGCAGTTTCTGGGGGGATACGCAGTATTTT. Protein sequence: CASSFWGDTQYF.

This clonotype came up many times. V is TRBV11-1 and J is TRBJ2-7; 8 bases map to TRBD1. V shed 5 bases and J 5 bases; nucleotides not matched to a gene: 23. The CDR3 consists of 19 residues. Germline loops: CDR1 SGHAT, CDR2 FQDESV (reference sequence). This CDR3 reads CASSHDRGSPSSILHEQYF. Written as DNA, the CDR3 is TGTGCCAGCAGCCACGACAGGGGCTCGCCTAGCTCTATTCTCCACGAGCAGTACTTC.